Presented here are 3 T cell receptor beta chains from one specimen sequenced in a study of blood T cell repertoires in COVID-19. Only in-frame clones appear in the TCRdb table, and some are missing; sequencing was by immunoSEQ multiplex PCR. The repertoire includes 110,000 or so clones, approximately 84% of them detected once, and 3% to 3.5% sits in the top ten. Sequencing was performed on peripheral blood. The receptors shown here come from a man aged 35 to 55 with acute or convalescent COVID-19.

The chain carries TRBV7-9 and TRBJ2-7, with 9 bases aligning to TRBD1. The CDR3 consists of 14 residues. Looked up from germline, CDR1 is SEHNR and CDR2 is FQNEAQ (reference sequence). The junction had 8 bases not matched to a gene; V was cut back by 8 bases and J by 3 bases. CDR3: CASQEGQGVYEQYF. CDR3 bases: TGTGCCAGCCAAGAGGGACAGGGAGTCTACGAGCAGTACTTC.

This clone was seen just once. The chain joins TRBV12-3 or TRBV12-4 to TRBJ1-3; D perhaps matches TRBD1 (6 bases). There are 13 residues in the CDR3. Trimming removed 8 bases at V and 8 bases at J, with 16 bases between. The CDR3 DNA follows: TGTGCCAGCGACGGAATGCGACAGGACACCATATATTTT. Translating gives CASDGMRQDTIYF.

By share, this clone ranks as medium-sized. V gene TRBV5-4 combines with J gene TRBJ2-3; D not resolved. This CDR3 region has 13 residues. Germline CDR1 reads SGHNT; CDR2 reads YYREEE (reference sequence). V lost 0 bases and J lost 6, with 8 bases in between. This chain's CDR3 is CASSLGPSDTQYF. CDR3 DNA sequence: TGTGCCAGCAGCTTGGGTCCGTCGGATACGCAGTATTTT.